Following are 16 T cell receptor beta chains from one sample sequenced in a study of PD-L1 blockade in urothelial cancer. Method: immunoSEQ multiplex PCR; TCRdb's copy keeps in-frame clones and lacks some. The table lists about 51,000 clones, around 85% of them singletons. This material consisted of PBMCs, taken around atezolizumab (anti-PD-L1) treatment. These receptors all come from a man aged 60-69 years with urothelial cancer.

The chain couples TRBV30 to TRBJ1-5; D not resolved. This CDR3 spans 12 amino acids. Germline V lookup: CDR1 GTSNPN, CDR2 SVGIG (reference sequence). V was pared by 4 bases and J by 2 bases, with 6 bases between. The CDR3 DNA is TGTGCCTGGACGTTAGGCAATCAGCCCCAGCATTTT. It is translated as CAWTLGNQPQHF. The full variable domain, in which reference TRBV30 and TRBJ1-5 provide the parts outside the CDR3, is SQTIHQWPATLVQPVGSPLSLECTVEGTSNPNLYWYRQAAGRGLQLLFYSVGIGQISSEVPQNLSASRPQDRQFILSSKKLLLSDSGFYLCAWTLGNQPQHFGDGTRLSIL.

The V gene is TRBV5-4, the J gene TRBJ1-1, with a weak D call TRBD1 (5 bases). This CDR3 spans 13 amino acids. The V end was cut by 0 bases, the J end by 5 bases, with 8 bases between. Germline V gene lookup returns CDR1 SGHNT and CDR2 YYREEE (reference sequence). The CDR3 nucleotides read TGTGCCAGCAGCTTGGACAGGTGGACTGAAGCTTTCTTT. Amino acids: CASSLDRWTEAFF. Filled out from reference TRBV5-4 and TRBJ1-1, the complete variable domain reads ETGVTQSPTHLIKTRGQQVTLRCSSQSGHNTVSWYQQALGQGPQFIFQYYREEENGRGNFPPRFSGLQFPNYSSELNVNALELDDSALYLCASSLDRWTEAFFGQGTRLTVV.

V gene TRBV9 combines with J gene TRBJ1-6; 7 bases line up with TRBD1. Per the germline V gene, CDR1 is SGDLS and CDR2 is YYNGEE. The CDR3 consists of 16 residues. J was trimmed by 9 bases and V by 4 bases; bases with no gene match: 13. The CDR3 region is CASSPLGTAVGSPLHF. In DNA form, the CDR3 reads TGTGCCAGCAGCCCTTTGGGGACAGCAGTGGGTTCACCCCTCCACTTT.

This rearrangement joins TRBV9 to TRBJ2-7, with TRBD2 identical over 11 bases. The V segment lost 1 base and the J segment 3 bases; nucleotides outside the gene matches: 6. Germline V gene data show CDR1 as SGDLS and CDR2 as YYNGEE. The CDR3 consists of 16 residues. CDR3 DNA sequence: TGTGCCAGCAGCGTATCCCTAGCGGGAGGTTTCTACGAGCAGTACTTC. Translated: CASSVSLAGGFYEQYF. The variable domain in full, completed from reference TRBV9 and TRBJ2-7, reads DSGVTQTPKHLITATGQRVTLRCSPRSGDLSVYWYQQSLDQGLQFLIQYYNGEERAKGNILERFSAQQFPDLHSELNLSSLELGDSALYFCASSVSLAGGFYEQYFGPGTRLTVT.

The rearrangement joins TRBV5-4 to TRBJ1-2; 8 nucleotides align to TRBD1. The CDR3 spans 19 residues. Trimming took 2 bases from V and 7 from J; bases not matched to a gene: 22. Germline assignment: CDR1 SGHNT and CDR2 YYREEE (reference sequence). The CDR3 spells CASSLAYRSPGTGIIGYTF. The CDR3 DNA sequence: TGTGCCAGCAGCTTAGCTTACCGATCCCCCGGGACAGGAATTATTGGCTACACCTTC.

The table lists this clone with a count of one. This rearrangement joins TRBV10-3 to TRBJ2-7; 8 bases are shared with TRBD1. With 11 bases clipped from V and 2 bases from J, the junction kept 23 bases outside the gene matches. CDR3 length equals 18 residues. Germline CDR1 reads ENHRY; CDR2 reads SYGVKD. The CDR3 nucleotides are TGTGCCTCCCGACAAAAAGGACAGGGCGCCGCATCAACCTACGAGCAGTACTTC. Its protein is CASRQKGQGAASTYEQYF.

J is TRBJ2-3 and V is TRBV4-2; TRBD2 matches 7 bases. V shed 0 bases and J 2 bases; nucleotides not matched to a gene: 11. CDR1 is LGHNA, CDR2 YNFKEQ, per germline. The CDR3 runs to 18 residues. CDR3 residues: CASSQDRGVGGNTDTQYF. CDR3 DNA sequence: TGTGCCAGCAGCCAAGATAGGGGCGTGGGGGGGAACACAGATACGCAGTATTTT.

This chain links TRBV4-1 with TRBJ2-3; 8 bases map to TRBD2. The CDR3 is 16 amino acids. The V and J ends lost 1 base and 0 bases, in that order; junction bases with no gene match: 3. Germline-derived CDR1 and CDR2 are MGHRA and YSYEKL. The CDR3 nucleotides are TGCGCCAGCAGCCAAGGACTAGCGACTAGCACAGATACGCAGTATTTT. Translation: CASSQGLATSTDTQYF.

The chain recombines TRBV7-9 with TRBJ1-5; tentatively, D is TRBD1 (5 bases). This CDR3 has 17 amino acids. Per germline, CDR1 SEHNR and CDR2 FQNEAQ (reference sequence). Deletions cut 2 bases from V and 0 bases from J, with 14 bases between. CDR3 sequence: CASSLLRGSDSNQPQHF. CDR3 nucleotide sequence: TGTGCCAGCAGCTTACTAAGGGGATCCGATAGCAATCAGCCCCAGCATTTT.

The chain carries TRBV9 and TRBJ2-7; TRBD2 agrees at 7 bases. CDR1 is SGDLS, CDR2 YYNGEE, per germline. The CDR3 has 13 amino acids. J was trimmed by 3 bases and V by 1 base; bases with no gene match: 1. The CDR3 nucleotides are TGTGCCAGCAGCGTAACGGGGGGCTACGAGCAGTACTTC. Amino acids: CASSVTGGYEQYF. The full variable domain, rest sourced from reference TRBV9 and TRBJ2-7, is DSGVTQTPKHLITATGQRVTLRCSPRSGDLSVYWYQQSLDQGLQFLIQYYNGEERAKGNILERFSAQQFPDLHSELNLSSLELGDSALYFCASSVTGGYEQYFGPGTRLTVT.

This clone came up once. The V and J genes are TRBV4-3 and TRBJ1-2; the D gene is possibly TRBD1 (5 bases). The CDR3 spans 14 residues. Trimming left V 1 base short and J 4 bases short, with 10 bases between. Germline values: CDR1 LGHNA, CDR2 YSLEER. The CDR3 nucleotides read TGCGCCAGCAGCCAAGGGGGCCAGGCCTATGGCTACACCTTC. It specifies CASSQGGQAYGYTF.

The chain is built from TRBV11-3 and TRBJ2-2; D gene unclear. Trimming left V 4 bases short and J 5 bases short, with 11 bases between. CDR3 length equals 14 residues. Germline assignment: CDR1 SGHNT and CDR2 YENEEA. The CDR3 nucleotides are TGTGCCAGCAGCTCCCCAGTCACAACCGGGGAGCTGTTTTTT. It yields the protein CASSSPVTTGELFF.

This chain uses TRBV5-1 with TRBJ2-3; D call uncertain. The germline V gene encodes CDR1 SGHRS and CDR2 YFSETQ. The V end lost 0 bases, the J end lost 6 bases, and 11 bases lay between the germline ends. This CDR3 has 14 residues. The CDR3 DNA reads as TGCGCCAGCAGCTTGGATGTCGCAACTGATACGCAGTATTTT. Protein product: CASSLDVATDTQYF.

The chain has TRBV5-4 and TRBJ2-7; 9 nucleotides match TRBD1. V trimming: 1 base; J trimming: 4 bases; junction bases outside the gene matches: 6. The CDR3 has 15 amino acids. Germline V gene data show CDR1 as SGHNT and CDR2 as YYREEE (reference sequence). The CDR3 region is CASSLRGQGVYEQYF. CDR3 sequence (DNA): TGTGCCAGCAGCTTGAGGGGACAGGGAGTGTACGAGCAGTACTTC.

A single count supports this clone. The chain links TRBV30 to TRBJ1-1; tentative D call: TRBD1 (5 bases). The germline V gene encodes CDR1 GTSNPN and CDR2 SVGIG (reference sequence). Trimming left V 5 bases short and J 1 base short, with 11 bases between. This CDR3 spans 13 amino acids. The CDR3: CAWEFGANTEAFF. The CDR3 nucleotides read TGTGCCTGGGAATTTGGGGCGAACACTGAAGCTTTCTTT.

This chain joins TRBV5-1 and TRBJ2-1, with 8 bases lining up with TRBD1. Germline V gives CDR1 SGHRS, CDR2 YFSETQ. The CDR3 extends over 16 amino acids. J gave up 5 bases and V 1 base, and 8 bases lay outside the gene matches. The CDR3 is CASSLFAGGNNNEQFF. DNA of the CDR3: TGCGCCAGCAGCTTGTTTGCAGGGGGCAATAACAATGAGCAGTTCTTC.